These 7 T cell receptor beta chains were all obtained from the same sample, sequenced in a study of cytomegalovirus exposure and HLA in healthy donors. Profiling relied on immunoSEQ multiplex PCR, and the TCRdb table lists in-frame clones only, not all of them. Of some 98,000 clones in the sample, around 88% were seen once. Input material: PBMCs. These receptors all stem from a woman aged 30 to 39 in good health and CMV-seronegative.

This sequence joins TRBV6-1 and TRBJ2-4; possibly TRBD2 for D (5 bases). The CDR3 totals 13 residues. V was clipped by 4 bases and J by 11 bases, with 15 bases between them. Germline V gives CDR1 MNHNS, CDR2 SASEGT. The CDR3 spells CASSVELVGVQYF. In DNA, the CDR3 is TGTGCCAGCAGTGTGGAACTAGTTGGCGTTCAGTACTTC.

J is TRBJ2-7 and V is TRBV2, with TRBD1 matching 7 bases. The germline gives CDR1 SNHLY, CDR2 FYNNEI. The CDR3 has 14 residues. Germline trimming cut 3 bases from V and 1 base from J; bases unmatched to any gene: 3. CDR3 bases: TGTGCCAGCAGTGAGCAGGGGGAATCCTACGAGCAGTACTTC. Amino acid sequence: CASSEQGESYEQYF.

The count of this clone is one. The chain is built from TRBV5-4 and TRBJ2-5; 8 positions agree with TRBD2. The CDR3 spans 15 residues. Germline V gene lookup returns CDR1 SGHNT and CDR2 YYREEE (reference sequence). The J segment lost 1 base and the V segment lost 7 bases, leaving 9 bases of the junction unmatched. The CDR3 bases are TGTGCCAGCTATTCGGGAGGGGGAACCCAAGAGACCCAGTACTTC. It translates to CASYSGGGTQETQYF.

The chain has TRBV19 and TRBJ2-4; a weak D match, TRBD2 (5 bases). CDR3 size: 16 residues. The germline gives CDR1 LNHDA, CDR2 SQIVND (reference sequence). The V and J ends lost 3 bases and 0 bases respectively, with 12 bases between them. CDR3 loop: CASSIGGTLAKNIQYF. The CDR3 DNA follows: TGTGCCAGTAGTATTGGAGGAACTCTAGCCAAAAACATTCAGTACTTC.

V and J are TRBV5-1 and TRBJ1-1; unclear D gene. The V end was cut by 4 bases, the J end by 4 bases, with 14 bases between. The CDR3 runs to 14 residues. Germline V gene lookup returns CDR1 SGHRS and CDR2 YFSETQ. CDR3 nucleotides: TGCGCCAGCAGCCCGGGGTCCTCTCTCACTGAAGCTTTCTTT. This encodes CASSPGSSLTEAFF.

The V gene is TRBV7-8, the J gene TRBJ2-2, with D unresolved. The germline V and J ends were trimmed by 5 bases and 1 base, with 5 bases remaining between them. The CDR3 spans 13 residues. In germline, CDR1 is SGHVS, CDR2 FQNEAQ. CDR3 region: CASSPRNTGELFF. CDR3 in DNA: TGTGCCAGCAGCCCTCGGAACACCGGGGAGCTGTTTTTT. Combining the CDR3 with reference TRBV7-8 and TRBJ2-2 gives the whole variable domain GAGVSQSPRYKVAKRGQDVALRCDPISGHVSLFWYQQALGQGPEFLTYFQNEAQLDKSGLPSDRFFAERPEGSVSTLKIQRTQQEDSAVYLCASSPRNTGELFFGEGSRLTVL.

This clone was recorded only once. The chain couples TRBV28 to TRBJ1-5; D unclear. CDR1 is MDHEN and CDR2 is SYDVKM in the germline V gene. This CDR3 has 15 amino acids. V dropped 4 bases and J dropped 3 bases, with 13 bases sitting between them. The CDR3 region has the DNA TGTGCCAGCAGTTCCCCAGGCCCACCCAATCAGCCCCAGCATTTT. It encodes CASSSPGPPNQPQHF.